This is a list of T cell receptor beta chains from one sample in a study of PD-L1 blockade in urothelial cancer. This table comes from immunoSEQ multiplex PCR, and its TCRdb copy is limited to in-frame clones, with some not included. Of tens of thousands of clones in the sample, roughly 87% are singletons; the top ten hold about 14%. Sequenced material: PBMCs, taken around atezolizumab (anti-PD-L1) treatment. The receptors originated from a woman aged 60 to 75 with urothelial cancer. The CDR3 runs from the conserved cysteine through the conserved F or W. D genes are given only for firm matches. Expanded clones are given a class, and other clones once, few, many or no size at all.

>.|TRBJ1-1|.|14|TRBV6-6
CASSQLFRGTEAFF
TGTGCCAGCAGCCAACTCTTCAGGGGCACTGAAGCTTTCTTT
>TRBD1|TRBJ1-5|.|16|TRBV15
CATSISYRGPNQPQHF
TGTGCCACCAGCATAAGTTACAGGGGCCCCAATCAGCCCCAGCATTTT
>TRBD1|TRBJ2-5|.|15|TRBV9
CASSVWDSYQETQYF
TGTGCCAGCAGCGTTTGGGACAGCTACCAAGAGACCCAGTACTTC
>.|TRBJ2-1|.|15|TRBV2
CASSLTQSSYNEQFF
TGTGCCAGCAGTTTAACACAGAGCTCCTACAATGAGCAGTTCTTC
>.|TRBJ2-5|.|13|TRBV25-1
CASSTSPQETQYF
TGTGCCAGCAGTACTAGCCCACAAGAGACCCAGTACTTC
>TRBD2|TRBJ2-3|.|17|TRBV7-3
CASSFPAGGGRTDTQYF
TGTGCCAGCAGCTTCCCGGCGGGAGGAGGGCGCACAGATACGCAGTATTTT
>TRBD1|TRBJ1-4|.|15|TRBV7-9
CASDRGPPTNEKLFF
TGTGCCTCTGACAGGGGGCCTCCAACTAATGAAAAACTGTTTTTT
>TRBD1|TRBJ1-6|.|16|TRBV19
CASSTTTGVGNSPLHF
TGTGCCAGTAGTACTACGACAGGGGTCGGGAATTCACCCCTCCACTTT
>TRBD2|TRBJ2-1|once|14|TRBV6-5
CASRLNGLADEQFF
TGTGCCAGCAGACTCAACGGACTAGCAGATGAGCAGTTCTTC
>TRBD1|TRBJ2-7|.|14|TRBV4-3
CASSQGQGAYEQYF
TGCGCCAGCAGCCAGGGACAGGGGGCCTACGAGCAGTACTTC
>.|TRBJ1-2|.|17|TRBV5-1
CASSFIGASELSDGYTF
TGCGCCAGCAGCTTTATTGGGGCCAGCGAGCTCTCTGATGGCTACACCTTC
>TRBD1|TRBJ1-1|.|15|TRBV12-5
CASGLADRGETEAFF
TGTGCTAGTGGTTTGGCGGACAGGGGGGAGACTGAAGCTTTCTTT
>TRBD1|TRBJ1-4|.|15|TRBV18
CASSPRTGGNEKLFF
TGTGCCAGCTCACCACGGACAGGGGGAAATGAAAAACTGTTTTTT
>.|TRBJ2-7|.|14|TRBV28
CASSLTGNSNEQYF
TGTGCCAGCAGTTTAACCGGGAATTCGAACGAGCAGTACTTC
>TRBD1|TRBJ2-6|once|16|TRBV5-1
CASSPGTAPGANVLTF
TGCGCCAGCAGCCCCGGGACAGCCCCTGGGGCCAACGTCCTGACTTTC
>.|TRBJ2-7|.|13|TRBV29-1
CSVEDRDSYEQYF
TGCAGCGTTGAAGATCGGGACTCCTACGAGCAGTACTTC
>.|TRBJ1-1|.|13|TRBV4-3
CASSSTLRAEAFF
TGCGCCAGCAGCTCCACTTTGCGCGCTGAAGCTTTCTTT
>TRBD1|TRBJ2-7|.|14|TRBV5-1
CASSLDRGQFEQYF
TGCGCCAGCAGCTTGGACAGGGGGCAGTTTGAGCAGTACTTC
>TRBD1|TRBJ1-5|.|15|TRBV6-5
CASSPIGTGNQPQHF
TGTGCCAGCAGTCCGATCGGGACAGGGAATCAGCCCCAGCATTTT